This TCR beta chain was retrieved from a study of T cell repertoires in cytomegalovirus infection. Study information: An indication of both CMV infection and matching HLA type came from public TCR beta signatures.

A note on this clonotype: The antigen is not known.

TCRdb re-analysed the reads in MiXCR, keeping a single row per CDR3 protein. The sample holds more than 500,000 distinct CDR3 sequences, 15% to 20% seen once. The CDR3 has 14 residues. Germline CDR1 reads SGHKS; CDR2 reads YYEKEE (reference sequence). Deletions cut 2 bases from V and 1 base from J, with 9 bases between. Study conclusions and caveats: Cumulated frequencies of public TCR beta families served to identify carriers of CMV plus the relevant HLA. HLA-C-restricted TCR beta clonotypes specific for CMV led the ex vivo response.

The rearrangement links TRBV5-5 to TRBJ1-1; no firm D call. The receptor was isolated from a human donor in good health (CMV status not recorded). Some clones in this sample may be carry-over from other donors' samples. The sample consisted of CD8+ T cells from PBMCs. This CDR3 reads CASSFGVGNTEAFF. The CDR3 DNA follows: TGTGCCAGCAGCTTTGGCGTGGGGAACACTGAAGCTTTCTTT.